These T cell receptor beta chains were read from a single sample in a study of cytomegalovirus exposure and HLA in healthy donors. Method: immunoSEQ multiplex PCR; TCRdb's copy keeps in-frame clones and lacks some. The table for this sample gives tens of thousands of clones. The sample was PBMCs. Receptor source: a woman aged 40 to 50 in good health and CMV-seropositive. Both conserved end residues are part of each CDR3. A D gene is named only where the DNA matches it firmly.

v_call: TRBV10-1
d_call: TRBD1
j_call: TRBJ2-1
cdr3_nt: TGCGCCAGCAGTGAGGGAGTTTGGACAGGCCGCAATGAGCAGTTCTTC
cdr3_aa: CASSEGVWTGRNEQFF

v_call: TRBV5-4
d_call: .
j_call: TRBJ1-2
cdr3_nt: TGTGCCAGCAGCCCCCGGGGTTCCTATGGCTACACCTTC
cdr3_aa: CASSPRGSYGYTF

v_call: TRBV29-1
d_call: .
j_call: TRBJ1-1
cdr3_nt: TGCAGCGTTGGAGTCCAGGGAAATACTGAAGCTTTCTTT
cdr3_aa: CSVGVQGNTEAFF

v_call: TRBV30
d_call: .
j_call: TRBJ1-1
cdr3_nt: TGTGCCTGGAGTGTTGCCCGGGGGACTGAAGCTTTCTTT
cdr3_aa: CAWSVARGTEAFF

v_call: TRBV9
d_call: TRBD2
j_call: TRBJ2-1
cdr3_nt: TGTGCCAGCAGCGAGGGACTAGCGGGGCGAAATGAGCAGTTCTTC
cdr3_aa: CASSEGLAGRNEQFF

v_call: TRBV23-1
d_call: .
j_call: TRBJ2-5
cdr3_nt: TGCGCCAGCAGCACAGCCCATCTGTACCAAGAGACCCAGTACTTC
cdr3_aa: CASSTAHLYQETQYF

v_call: TRBV6-5
d_call: TRBD1
j_call: TRBJ2-7
cdr3_nt: TGTGCCAGCAGCGGGCAGGGGGTAATCTACGAGCAGTACTTC
cdr3_aa: CASSGQGVIYEQYF

v_call: TRBV6-5
d_call: .
j_call: TRBJ1-5
cdr3_nt: TGTGCCAGCAGCCAACTCGGGGGCAATCAGCCCCAGCATTTT
cdr3_aa: CASSQLGGNQPQHF

v_call: TRBV7-8
d_call: TRBD1
j_call: TRBJ1-1
cdr3_nt: TGTGCCAGCAGACAATACCAGGGGGCCCTGACTGAAGCTTTCTTT
cdr3_aa: CASRQYQGALTEAFF

v_call: TRBV7-6
d_call: .
j_call: TRBJ1-1
cdr3_nt: TGTGCCAGCAGCGCAGTCGGGGGGGACACTGAAGCTTTCTTT
cdr3_aa: CASSAVGGDTEAFF

v_call: TRBV6-4
d_call: .
j_call: TRBJ2-2
cdr3_nt: TGTGCCAGCAGTGACTCCCCATACACCGGGGAGCTGTTTTTT
cdr3_aa: CASSDSPYTGELFF

v_call: TRBV2
d_call: .
j_call: TRBJ2-7
cdr3_nt: TGTGCCAGCAAAGCAGAAGGGGCGAACTACGAGCAGTACTTC
cdr3_aa: CASKAEGANYEQYF

v_call: TRBV21-1
d_call: .
j_call: TRBJ2-6
cdr3_nt: TGTGCCAGCAGCAAAGAGACAGGGCGAGACTCTGGGGCCAACGTCCTGACTTTC
cdr3_aa: CASSKETGRDSGANVLTF

v_call: TRBV18
d_call: TRBD1
j_call: TRBJ1-1
cdr3_nt: TGTGCCAGCTCACCAGGGACAGGGACTGAAGCTTTCTTT
cdr3_aa: CASSPGTGTEAFF

v_call: TRBV5-4
d_call: .
j_call: TRBJ1-2
cdr3_nt: TGTGCCAGCAGCTTCGAGAGCTATGGCTACACCTTC
cdr3_aa: CASSFESYGYTF